This record concerns one T cell receptor beta chain sequence. These data belong to a study of blood T cell repertoires in COVID-19. Study background: COVID-19 samples collected from the United States, Italy and Spain covered acute and convalescent phases.

Per the authors' pipeline: From reference gene primer amplification, estimates of nucleated cell counts were derived. Using immunoSEQ multiplex PCR, the repertoire was profiled, and TCRdb retains in-frame clones only, with some absent. The DNA gave D and trimming, while V, J and clone size come from that table. The table lists about 500,000 clones, about 91% of them singletons. This CDR3 region has 16 residues. Trimming took 6 bases from V and 2 from J, leaving 18 bases between them. Germline loops: CDR1 SGHAT, CDR2 FQNNGV. The sequenced sample was peripheral blood. V and J are TRBV11-2 and TRBJ2-3; weak D call: TRBD1 (5 bases). This receptor was identified in a young man with COVID-19, enrolled during active disease. The CDR3 sequence is CASRTNQGSHTDTQYF. The CDR3 DNA follows: TGTGCCAGCAGGACCAACCAGGGTTCGCACACAGATACGCAGTATTTT.